This T cell receptor beta chain emerged from a study of cytomegalovirus exposure and HLA in healthy donors. General study findings and limits: The number of N-insertions in an Asian-associated ancestry cluster was reportedly below the approximately 680-donor mean in a later analysis. Most of the TCR beta V segments (in an earlier analysis) were productive either about 90% or about 30% of the time. Later analysis identified a missense DCLRE1C variant that was linked to TCR beta V- and J-gene trimming.

The PCR was carried out with 60 Vbeta primers and 13 Jbeta primers. Generated by immunoSEQ multiplex PCR, the TCRdb table keeps only in-frame clones and is missing some. The profile shows fewer than 120,000 clones, around 88% of them singletons. CDR1 SGHRS and CDR2 YFSETQ come from the germline V gene. With V trimmed by 4 bases and J by 0 bases, 4 bases remained unmatched. CDR3 length equals 16 residues. This clone was picked up one time. The target antigen is unknown. Sequenced material: PBMCs. This TCR came from a middle-aged man in good health and CMV-seronegative. This sequence joins TRBV5-1 and TRBJ1-6; 7 positions match TRBD1. CDR3 sequence (DNA): TGCGCCAGCAGCGCGGGACAGAGCTCCTATAATTCACCCCTCCACTTT. Translated: CASSAGQSSYNSPLHF.